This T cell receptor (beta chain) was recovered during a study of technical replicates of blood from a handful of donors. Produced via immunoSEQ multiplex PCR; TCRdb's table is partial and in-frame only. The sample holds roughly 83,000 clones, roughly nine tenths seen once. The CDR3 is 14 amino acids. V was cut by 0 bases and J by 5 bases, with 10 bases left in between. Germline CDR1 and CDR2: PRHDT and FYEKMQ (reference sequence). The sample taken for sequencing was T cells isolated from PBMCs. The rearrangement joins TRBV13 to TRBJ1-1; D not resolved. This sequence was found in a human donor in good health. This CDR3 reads CASSLGVSGTEAFF. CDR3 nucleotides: TGTGCCAGCAGCTTAGGAGTATCGGGTACTGAAGCTTTCTTT.